There are a few counts of the clone carrying this T cell receptor (beta chain). Its specificity is unknown. Both TRBC1 and TRBC2 were covered by a beta constant-region primer of two equimolar oligonucleotides. An oligonucleotide with the SP2 primer and a 12-nucleotide UMI was ligated to the cDNA 3' end. Four rounds of PCR amplified the ligated cDNA using nested alpha and beta constant-region primers plus SP2. TCRdb processed the UMI-ligation and nested PCR reads anew with MiXCR; each CDR3 protein has one entry. The table lists about 4,200 distinct CDR3 sequences, approximately 7.6% of them singletons, with 83% in the top ten. Cells stained for CD3, CD4, CD8, CD45RA, CD27 and viability were sorted into four CD45RA/CD27 subsets. The data originate from a study of naive and memory T cell subsets. Findings of the study overall: In CD4 and CD8 cells, diversity dropped from naive through EMRA.

There are 14 residues in the CDR3. After removal of 7 bases from V and 2 bases from J, the junction contained 7 bases not matched to a gene. The sample comprised CD4+ TEMRA cells from blood. Subset specified: effector memory re-expressing CD45RA, CD45RA+ CD27-. This TCR came from a human donor in good health. The chain carries TRBV12-3 or TRBV12-4 and TRBJ2-5; TRBD2 aligns across 7 bases. DNA for the CDR3: TGTGCCAGCACCCCCTGGGAGGGGCAAGAGACCCAGTACTTC. It codes for CASTPWEGQETQYF.